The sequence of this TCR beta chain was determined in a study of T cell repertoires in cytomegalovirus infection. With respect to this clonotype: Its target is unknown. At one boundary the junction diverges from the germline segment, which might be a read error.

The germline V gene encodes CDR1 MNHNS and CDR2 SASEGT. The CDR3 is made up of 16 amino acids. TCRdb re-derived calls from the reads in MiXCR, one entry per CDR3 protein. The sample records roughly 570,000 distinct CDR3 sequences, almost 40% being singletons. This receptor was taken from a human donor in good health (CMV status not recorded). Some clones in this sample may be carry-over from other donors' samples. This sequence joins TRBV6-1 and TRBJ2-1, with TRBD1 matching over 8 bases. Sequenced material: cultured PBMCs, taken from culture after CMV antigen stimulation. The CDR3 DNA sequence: TGTGACAGCAGTTACGGCAGGGGGCGATCCTACAATGAGCAGTTCTTC. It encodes CDSSYGRGRSYNEQFF.